Listed below are T cell receptor beta chains from one sample, sequenced in a study of T cells of healthy individuals. TCRdb recomputed calls from the 5' RACE reads with MiXCR, one row per CDR3 protein. The profile shows around 63,000 distinct CDR3 sequences, around 15% of them singletons. These receptors were obtained from a human donor in good health. Each CDR3 is given with its conserved first and last residue. The D gene is left open where the match is weak. Clone size, where shown, is once, few, many, or a class for clones that have expanded.

size	V	J	D	CDR3	DNA
many	TRBV18	TRBJ2-1	.	CASSPAGRDEQFF	TGTGCCAGCTCACCAGCGGGTAGGGATGAGCAGTTCTTC
.	TRBV19	TRBJ2-2	TRBD1	CASSIGDRPAGELFF	TGTGCCAGTAGTATAGGGGACAGGCCCGCCGGGGAGCTGTTTTTT
many	TRBV20-1	TRBJ2-7	TRBD1	CSAPPGTGVYEQYF	TGCAGTGCTCCACCCGGGACAGGGGTTTACGAGCAGTACTTC
few	TRBV5-1	TRBJ1-1	TRBD1	CASSTTGGTEAFF	TGCGCCAGCAGCACGACAGGGGGAACTGAAGCTTTCTTT
many	TRBV6-4	TRBJ1-6	.	CASSPGTSGNSPLHF	TGTGCCAGCAGCCCCGGGACTTCGGGAAATTCACCCCTCCACTTT
.	TRBV6-5	TRBJ1-5	TRBD1	CASRPGGWGGNQPQHF	TGTGCCAGCAGGCCAGGGGGATGGGGGGGCAATCAGCCCCAGCATTTT
.	TRBV27	TRBJ2-1	.	CASKPGSGDEQFF	TGTGCCAGCAAACCCGGCTCGGGAGATGAGCAGTTCTTC
.	TRBV30	TRBJ1-3	.	CAWEVSAGGNTIYF	TGTGCCTGGGAGGTTTCCGCAGGTGGAAACACCATATATTTT
many	TRBV20-1	TRBJ2-1	TRBD2	CSARGLAGINEQFF	TGCAGTGCCCGCGGACTAGCGGGAATCAATGAGCAGTTCTTC
many	TRBV10-3	TRBJ1-1	.	CAALGRQNTEAFF	TGTGCCGCTCTGGGACGGCAGAACACTGAAGCTTTCTTT
.	TRBV5-1	TRBJ2-5	.	CASSPANSRPETQYF	TGCGCCAGCAGCCCGGCAAACTCGAGACCGGAGACCCAGTACTTC
.	TRBV7-3	TRBJ2-3	TRBD2	CASSYRTSGADTQYF	TGTGCCAGCAGCTACCGGACTAGTGGGGCAGATACGCAGTATTTT
few	TRBV7-3	TRBJ2-6	.	CASSRVTGPGANVLTF	TGTGCCAGCAGCCGAGTTACAGGGCCTGGGGCCAACGTCCTGACTTTC
many	TRBV15	TRBJ2-3	.	CATSGRRRVTDTQYF	TGTGCCACCAGCGGACGGAGGAGGGTCACAGATACGCAGTATTTT
many	TRBV29-1	TRBJ2-7	TRBD2	CSVESGRESDEQYF	TGCAGCGTTGAATCCGGGAGGGAATCGGACGAGCAGTACTTC
many	TRBV20-1	TRBJ2-1	.	CSATGGVGLNEQFF	TGCAGTGCAACAGGAGGTGTGGGGCTCAATGAGCAGTTCTTC
.	TRBV4-2	TRBJ2-2	TRBD2	CASSHGTSGRMREELFF	TGTGCCAGCAGCCACGGGACTAGCGGGAGAATGAGGGAGGAGCTGTTTTTT
.	TRBV5-1	TRBJ2-5	.	CASSLGTQETQYF	TGCGCCAGCAGCTTGGGGACTCAAGAGACCCAGTACTTC
.	TRBV15	TRBJ2-3	TRBD2	CAASGWQRGSTDTQYF	TGTGCCGCCAGCGGCTGGCAGCGGGGAAGCACAGATACGCAGTATTTT